The TCR beta chain described here comes from a study of Ad26.COV2.S vaccination and SARS-CoV-2 variants. At the level of the study: Intramuscularly, Ad26.COV2.S was given either once or twice, 56 days apart.

The protocol was immunoSEQ multiplex PCR, while the TCRdb copy is restricted to in-frame clones and leaves out a portion. The table records about 350,000 clones, about nine tenths of them present only once. This clone was recorded once. A read error may account for a junction end that differs from germline. This CDR3 has 14 amino acids. Germline assignment: CDR1 SSHAT and CDR2 FNYEAQ (reference sequence). Treatment: around 19 received Ad26.COV2.S at low or high dose, single or two shots; several received placebo; per-sample allocation not given. At day 63 after the first vaccine or placebo injection, samples were drawn.

This sequence joins TRBV7-7 and TRBJ2-5, with D hard to call. This TCR was sampled from a person aged 18 to 59 who received the Ad26.COV2.S COVID-19 vaccine or a placebo. The sample was peripheral blood, taken in a trial of Ad26.COV2.S vaccine versus placebo. CDR3 amino acids: CASSLEVGQETQYF. The CDR3 coding sequence is TGTGCTAGCAGCTTAGAAGTCGGTCAAGAGACCCAGTACTTC.